Listed below are T cell receptor beta chains from one sample, sequenced in a study of early T cells in non-severe SARS-CoV-2 infection. TCRdb reprocessed the 5' RACE reads with MiXCR, giving one entry per CDR3 protein. The table lists approximately 70,000 distinct CDR3 sequences, 9% to 15% of them singletons, with 4% to 5% in the top ten. The source material was whole blood. These receptor sequences come from an adult who was a healthcare worker with PCR-confirmed SARS-CoV-2 infection or an uninfected control (not recorded which). Both conserved end residues are part of each CDR3. The order of the fields is CDR3 protein, J gene, V gene, clone size. Not all rows give a size; the values are once, few, many and, for expanded clones, a class.

CDR3: CASTPFGGNQPQHF
J: TRBJ1-5
V: TRBV10-2
size: many

CDR3: CSAREETGNSPLHF
J: TRBJ1-6
V: TRBV20-1
size: many

CDR3: CASSQDELAGSDEQFF
J: TRBJ2-1
V: TRBV4-1
size: -

CDR3: CASGLGDISNQPQHF
J: TRBJ1-5
V: TRBV12-5
size: few

CDR3: CASSRTPLTGGYTGELFF
J: TRBJ2-2
V: TRBV5-1
size: few

CDR3: CASSSTPGPNEKLFF
J: TRBJ1-4
V: TRBV7-9
size: -

CDR3: CASSFDSLPSGNTIYF
J: TRBJ1-3
V: TRBV3-1
size: few

CDR3: CSVRNTEAFF
J: TRBJ1-1
V: TRBV29-1
size: -

CDR3: CASSPIRDRVPRYRNEQYF
J: TRBJ2-7
V: TRBV7-3
size: few

CDR3: CASSMDSYNYGYTF
J: TRBJ1-2
V: TRBV5-1
size: many

CDR3: CASSQDDARQGTNSPLHF
J: TRBJ1-6
V: TRBV4-1
size: once

CDR3: CASTRVSYEQYF
J: TRBJ2-7
V: TRBV12-3/TRBV12-4
size: many

CDR3: CASSLVVDTGNTIYF
J: TRBJ1-3
V: TRBV7-9
size: many

CDR3: CASKVGRANNSPLHF
J: TRBJ1-6
V: TRBV21-1
size: few

CDR3: CASSDGGDTQYF
J: TRBJ2-3
V: TRBV6-1
size: -

CDR3: CASSYLGGANVLTF
J: TRBJ2-6
V: TRBV7-2
size: -

CDR3: CASSQDTGAIRNTIYF
J: TRBJ1-3
V: TRBV4-1
size: -

CDR3: CAISGPSYEQYF
J: TRBJ2-7
V: TRBV10-3
size: many

CDR3: CASSPSTEGQPQHF
J: TRBJ1-5
V: TRBV11-2
size: few

CDR3: CSVSRGAMNTGELFF
J: TRBJ2-2
V: TRBV29-1
size: few

CDR3: CASSSGLAGPQETQYF
J: TRBJ2-5
V: TRBV7-8
size: -

CDR3: CASSGLAGGPDTQYF
J: TRBJ2-3
V: TRBV6-1
size: many

CDR3: CAISERGLGYEQYF
J: TRBJ2-7
V: TRBV10-3
size: many

CDR3: CASTRRGGPTDTQYF
J: TRBJ2-3
V: TRBV6-5
size: -

CDR3: CSARDQWRGTDSPLHF
J: TRBJ1-6
V: TRBV20-1
size: many

CDR3: CASGFQGVEQYF
J: TRBJ2-7
V: TRBV12-5
size: -

CDR3: CASGFPAGGTEAFF
J: TRBJ1-1
V: TRBV12-5
size: -

CDR3: CASTPLAGVYEQFF
J: TRBJ2-1
V: TRBV7-2
size: -

CDR3: CASSLGDSRRYNEQFF
J: TRBJ2-1
V: TRBV5-1
size: many

CDR3: CASVEPGQGRNTQYF
J: TRBJ2-3
V: TRBV2
size: -

CDR3: CASSTIVRQGRRPGELFF
J: TRBJ2-2
V: TRBV27
size: few

CDR3: CASRPQPNYNEQFF
J: TRBJ2-1
V: TRBV11-2
size: many

CDR3: CASSATSGGYNEQFF
J: TRBJ2-1
V: TRBV7-2
size: many